The rows below give T cell receptor beta chains drawn from one sample of a study of human T cells and chemical hapten exposure. TCRdb passed the RACE reads through MiXCR, listing each CDR3 protein once. The table lists roughly 100,000 distinct CDR3 sequences, roughly a tenth of them singletons. This specimen was whole blood, taken in connection with sensitization to the hapten diphenylcyclopropenone (DPC). These receptors all come from a woman aged 55 to 70 with alopecia areata. Some clones in this sample may be carry-over from other donors' samples. The CDR3 runs from the conserved cysteine through the conserved F or W. The order of the fields is D gene, J gene, clone size, V gene, CDR3 protein, CDR3 DNA. D genes are given only for firm matches. Some rows mark clone size as missing; the rest say once, few, many or name a class of expanded clone.

>.|TRBJ2-2|.|TRBV6-6
CASGPLASGELSF
TGTGCCAGCGGACCACTAGCATCCGGGGAGCTGTCTTTT
>.|TRBJ1-1|.|TRBV12-3/TRBV12-4
CASSLARQAPHEAFF
TGTGCCAGCAGTTTAGCTAGACAGGCGCCCCATGAAGCTTTCTTT
>.|TRBJ2-7|many|TRBV4-1
CASSRGPQDEQYF
TGCGCCAGCAGCCGGGGACCCCAAGACGAGCAGTACTTC
>TRBD1|TRBJ1-1|many|TRBV27
CASSLADRRNTEAFF
TGTGCCAGCAGTTTAGCGGACAGGCGGAACACTGAAGCTTTCTTT
>.|TRBJ1-2|.|TRBV5-1
CASSPYRSDGYTF
TGCGCCAGCAGCCCTTACAGGTCCGATGGCTACACCTTC
>.|TRBJ1-2|.|TRBV7-9
CASGLSDYGYTF
TGTGCCAGCGGGCTGAGTGACTATGGCTACACCTTC
>TRBD1|TRBJ2-2|.|TRBV10-3
CAISGTGGVERNTGELFF
TGTGCCATCAGCGGGACAGGGGGCGTGGAGAGGAACACCGGGGAGCTGTTTTTT
>.|TRBJ2-4|.|TRBV11-2
CASSLVFRTSLAKNIQYF
TGTGCCAGCAGCTTAGTGTTCCGCACGTCGCTAGCCAAAAACATTCAGTACTTC
>.|TRBJ2-3|few|TRBV7-9
CASSTDTQYF
TGTGCCAGCAGCACAGATACGCAGTATTTT
>TRBD2|TRBJ2-7|.|TRBV3-1
CASSAQAGAVEQYF
TGTGCCAGCAGCGCACAAGCGGGGGCCGTCGAGCAGTACTTC
>TRBD1|TRBJ2-3|.|TRBV11-1
CASSLGGQGAVAQYF
TGTGCCAGCAGCTTAGGTGGGCAGGGGGCCGTCGCGCAGTATTTT
>TRBD2|TRBJ2-5|many|TRBV5-1
CASSPLGLAGSNQETQYF
TGCGCCAGCAGCCCTCTCGGACTAGCGGGGTCGAATCAAGAGACCCAGTACTTC
>.|TRBJ2-7|few|TRBV5-1
CASSLPSYEQYF
TGCGCCAGCAGCTTGCCCTCTTACGAGCAGTACTTC
>.|TRBJ1-5|many|TRBV11-2
CASSREGLQPQHF
TGTGCCAGCAGCAGAGAAGGGCTTCAGCCCCAGCATTTT
>TRBD2|TRBJ2-1|many|TRBV12-3/TRBV12-4
CASSLWFTSGAHLGNEQFF
TGTGCCAGCAGTTTATGGTTTACGAGCGGGGCCCATCTGGGCAATGAGCAGTTCTTC
>TRBD1|TRBJ1-1|.|TRBV27
CASSSLGTENTEAFF
TGTGCCAGCAGCTCCTTGGGGACAGAGAACACTGAAGCTTTCTTT
>TRBD2|TRBJ2-3|many|TRBV2
CASRWGGPTDTQYF
TGTGCCAGCAGGTGGGGGGGTCCCACAGATACGCAGTATTTT
>.|TRBJ1-5|many|TRBV12-3/TRBV12-4
CASSLVGQRPNQPQHF
TGTGCCAGCAGTTTAGTTGGACAGCGACCCAATCAGCCCCAGCATTTT
>.|TRBJ1-1|many|TRBV6-5
CASSPEKGNTEAFF
TGTGCCAGCAGCCCGGAGAAGGGGAACACTGAAGCTTTCTTT
>.|TRBJ1-5|few|TRBV3-1
CASSQGGGEVGNQPQHF
TGTGCCAGCAGCCAAGGAGGGGGGGAGGTCGGGAATCAGCCCCAGCATTTT
>.|TRBJ2-2|.|TRBV11-3
CASSLEGSSNTGELFF
TGTGCCAGCAGCCTAGAGGGTTCTAGTAACACCGGGGAGCTGTTTTTT
>.|TRBJ1-6|.|TRBV9
CASSVGGFSYNSPLHF
TGTGCCAGCAGCGTCGGGGGATTCTCCTATAATTCACCCCTCCACTTT
>TRBD1|TRBJ2-7|few|TRBV5-1
CASSYTGTGGGEQYF
TGCGCCAGCAGCTACACCGGGACAGGGGGCGGGGAGCAGTACTTC
>.|TRBJ2-3|many|TRBV5-1
CASTLSTGADTQYF
TGCGCCAGCACCCTGTCCACCGGGGCAGATACGCAGTATTTT
>TRBD1|TRBJ1-3|many|TRBV29-1
CSAADRASTIYF
TGCAGCGCCGCCGACAGGGCAAGCACCATATATTTT
>.|TRBJ1-1|few|TRBV29-1
CSVAVWAMNTEAFF
TGCAGCGTTGCAGTATGGGCCATGAACACTGAAGCTTTCTTT
>.|TRBJ2-1|.|TRBV14
CASSQEYLGAWGENEQFF
TGTGCCAGCAGCCAAGAATATTTGGGAGCTTGGGGTGAGAATGAGCAGTTCTTC
>.|TRBJ1-5|.|TRBV18
CASSLIDHQPQHF
TGTGCCAGCTCACTCATAGATCATCAGCCCCAGCATTTT
>TRBD1|TRBJ2-5|few|TRBV12-3/TRBV12-4
CASSSGTGGGETQYF
TGTGCCAGCAGTTCGGGGACAGGGGGAGGAGAGACCCAGTACTTC
>.|TRBJ2-2|many|TRBV6-5
CASSRPGTLMAGELFF
TGTGCCAGCAGTCGACCCGGGACGTTAATGGCCGGGGAGCTGTTTTTT
>.|TRBJ1-1|many|TRBV29-1
CSVVFSSEYAAEAFF
TGCAGCGTTGTTTTCTCCTCTGAGTATGCAGCTGAAGCTTTCTTT
>.|TRBJ1-1|many|TRBV12-3/TRBV12-4
CASSQRRVSTEAFF
TGTGCCAGCAGCCAGCGGAGGGTCAGCACTGAAGCTTTCTTT
>.|TRBJ1-1|many|TRBV20-1
CSAPTQSRNTEAFF
TGCAGTGCTCCGACCCAGTCGAGGAACACTGAAGCTTTCTTT
>.|TRBJ1-1|.|TRBV7-9
CASNVWALNTEAFF
TGTGCCAGCAATGTCTGGGCATTGAACACTGAAGCTTTCTTT
>TRBD2|TRBJ2-5|few|TRBV19
CASSIDLGLAQETQYF
TGTGCCAGTAGTATAGATCTGGGACTAGCGCAAGAGACCCAGTACTTC
>TRBD2|TRBJ2-5|.|TRBV19
CASTPKAGQETQYF
TGTGCCAGTACCCCGAAAGCGGGGCAAGAGACCCAGTACTTC
>TRBD2|TRBJ2-3|many|TRBV11-1
CASSRDYDTQYF
TGTGCCAGCAGTAGGGACTACGATACGCAGTATTTT
>TRBD1|TRBJ1-2|few|TRBV7-2
CASSSRDRGFYGYTF
TGTGCCAGCAGCTCCCGGGACAGGGGATTCTATGGCTACACCTTC
>.|TRBJ2-1|few|TRBV10-2
CASSGSSSSYNEQFF
TGCGCCAGCAGTGGATCCTCGAGCTCCTACAATGAGCAGTTCTTC
>.|TRBJ2-2|few|TRBV30
CAWYTRTGELFF
TGTGCCTGGTATACAAGGACCGGGGAGCTGTTTTTT
>.|TRBJ1-4|many|TRBV9
CASSVEPARFNEKLFF
TGTGCCAGCAGCGTAGAACCGGCAAGATTTAATGAAAAACTGTTTTTT
>TRBD1|TRBJ1-3|once|TRBV5-1
CVSSKTTGTGNTIYF
TGCGTCAGCAGCAAAACGACAGGGACTGGAAACACCATATATTTT
>.|TRBJ2-3|.|TRBV7-2
CASSPRPTDTQYF
TGTGCCAGCAGCCCCAGGCCCACAGATACGCAGTATTTT
>.|TRBJ1-2|few|TRBV19
CASSINGERGYTF
TGTGCCAGTAGTATCAACGGAGAAAGGGGCTACACCTTC
>.|TRBJ2-1|many|TRBV7-2
CASSLIPTGYNEQFF
TGTGCCAGCAGCTTAATCCCCACAGGGTATAATGAGCAGTTCTTC
>.|TRBJ2-1|.|TRBV29-1
CSVDPHGSGRDEQFF
TGCAGCGTTGACCCACACGGCTCGGGGAGAGATGAGCAGTTCTTC
>.|TRBJ1-1|few|TRBV12-5
CASGLVKPSGAFF
TGTGCTAGTGGTTTGGTAAAACCCTCGGGAGCTTTCTTT
>.|TRBJ2-2|few|TRBV11-2
CASSYSPPGNTGELFF
TGTGCCAGCAGCTACAGCCCCCCGGGGAACACCGGGGAGCTGTTTTTT
>TRBD2|TRBJ2-1|many|TRBV11-2
CASSSGLALEQFF
TGTGCCAGCAGCTCTGGACTAGCCCTTGAGCAGTTCTTC
>TRBD2|TRBJ2-5|many|TRBV7-8
CASSFGGGEETQYF
TGTGCCAGCAGCTTTGGCGGGGGGGAAGAGACCCAGTACTTC
>.|TRBJ2-2|many|TRBV7-2
CASVQSRSGGGELFF
TGTGCCAGCGTCCAGTCGCGCAGCGGAGGCGGGGAGCTGTTTTTT
>.|TRBJ1-6|few|TRBV30
CAFHGSSSPLHF
TGTGCCTTCCACGGGTCATCTTCACCCCTCCACTTT
>.|TRBJ1-1|many|TRBV2
CASSGDSVRAFF
TGTGCCAGCAGTGGAGACAGCGTCAGGGCTTTCTTT
>TRBD1|TRBJ1-4|many|TRBV9
CASSDMTGSGEKLFF
TGTGCCAGCAGCGACATGACAGGGAGCGGAGAAAAACTGTTTTTT
>.|TRBJ2-1|many|TRBV20-1
CSASAVMGDGRSSYNEQFF
TGCAGTGCTAGTGCGGTGATGGGGGACGGCAGGTCCTCCTACAATGAGCAGTTCTTC